This TCR beta chain was profiled in a study of shared clonotypes between healthy human individuals. Around 90 million PBMCs per unsorted sample were used for genomic DNA. Trimming shortened V by 7 bases and J by 6 bases, and 9 bases separated the two germline ends. Germline loops: CDR1 SQVTM, CDR2 ANQGSEA. CDR3 length equals 11 residues. This was a deep-level run. The quantity of DNA used in unsorted PBMC replicate PCRs was about 0.3 ug, corresponding to tens of thousands of T cell genomes. TCRdb keeps only in-frame clones here, not all; method: immunoSEQ multiplex PCR. This sample has 450,000 to 500,000 clones, with almost 80% found just once.

The material sequenced was PBMCs. The sequence was collected from a woman aged 40 to 50 in good health. Some clones in this sample may be carry-over from other donors' samples. This chain links TRBV29-1 with TRBJ2-2, with D possibly matching TRBD2 (6 bases). The CDR3 sequence: CSGREAGELFF. The CDR3 nucleotides read TGCAGCGGGCGGGAAGCCGGGGAGCTGTTTTTT.